A few counts support the clone carrying this T cell receptor beta chain. This entry belongs to a study of blood T cell repertoires in COVID-19. Study background: Samples taken during acute and convalescent COVID-19 were collected in the United States, Italy and Spain.

Germline V gives CDR1 SGHRS, CDR2 YFSETQ. The CDR3 totals 13 residues. Trimming left V 0 bases short and J 7 bases short, with 8 bases between. Per the study methods: For nucleated cells, counts were estimated from reference gene primer amplification. Assay used: immunoSEQ multiplex PCR; TCRdb lists only in-frame clones, some missing. V, J and clone size derive from that table, while D and trimming were established from the DNA sequence. Of 90,000 to 150,000 clones in the sample, around 85% were seen once. The V and J genes are TRBV5-1 and TRBJ1-5, with D hard to call. Specimen: peripheral blood. This sequence was found in a man between 60 and 75 years old with acute or convalescent COVID-19. The CDR3 DNA reads as TGCGCCAGCAGCTTGGAGCCCCGGCAGCCCCAGCATTTT. This encodes CASSLEPRQPQHF.